Below are 6 T cell receptor beta chains sequenced from a single sample in a study of cytomegalovirus exposure and HLA in healthy donors. PCR amplification relied on 60 Vbeta primers (plus 13 Jbeta primers). The protocol was immunoSEQ multiplex PCR, while the TCRdb copy is restricted to in-frame clones and leaves out a portion. This table holds some 140,000 clones, roughly 77% found once. The sequencing sample was made of PBMCs. The source is a female donor in good health and CMV-seronegative.

This clone was detected only a few times. V gene TRBV4-3 combines with J gene TRBJ2-7, with TRBD2 identical over 10 bases. V trimming: 4 bases; J trimming: 4 bases; junction bases outside the gene matches: 7. CDR1 is LGHNA and CDR2 is YSLEER in the germline V gene. This CDR3 is 15 amino acids long. The CDR3 loop is CASSPGLANRYEQYF. CDR3 sequence (DNA): TGCGCCAGCAGCCCGGGACTAGCGAACCGATACGAGCAGTACTTC.

The rearrangement uses TRBV4-3 and TRBJ2-1, with TRBD1 matching 10 bases. Germline lookup yields CDR1 LGHNA and CDR2 YSLEER. The CDR3 loop spans 17 amino acids. Trimming removed 1 base from V and 4 bases from J; junction bases left unmatched: 7. The chain's CDR3 is CASSQAPDRGPYNEQFF. The CDR3 coding sequence is TGCGCCAGCAGCCAAGCACCTGACAGGGGGCCGTACAATGAGCAGTTCTTC.

With regard to this clone: An end of the junction differs from the germline gene, which may be a read error. This chain uses TRBV7-7 with TRBJ2-5; no definite D call. CDR1 and CDR2 from the germline V gene are SSHAT and FNYEAQ (reference sequence). The CDR3 is 15 amino acids. The CDR3 protein is CASSLGAVGQETQYF. In DNA, the CDR3 is TGTGCTAGCAGCTTAGGTGCAGTTGGCCAAGAGACCCAGTACTTC.

The chain links TRBV2 to TRBJ2-7, with 8 bases identical to TRBD2. The CDR3 extends over 15 amino acids. Germline V gene lookup returns CDR1 SNHLY and CDR2 FYNNEI. V shed 3 bases, J shed 0 bases, and the junction held 4 bases outside the gene matches. This CDR3 reads CASSDLRGDSYEQYF. The CDR3 DNA sequence: TGTGCCAGCAGTGATTTGCGGGGGGACTCCTACGAGCAGTACTTC. The whole variable domain, filled in from reference TRBV2 and TRBJ2-7, reads EPEVTQTPSHQVTQMGQEVILRCVPISNHLYFYWYRQILGQKVEFLVSFYNNEISEKSEIFDDQFSVERPDGSNFTLKIRSTKLEDSAMYFCASSDLRGDSYEQYFGPGTRLTVT.

This clone was picked up one time. V and J are TRBV5-1 and TRBJ2-5; TRBD1 aligns across 7 bases. The DNA end is more similar to TRBJ2-7, so the J call may be wrong. The CDR3 is made up of 15 amino acids. Germline assignment: CDR1 SGHRS and CDR2 YFSETQ. Here the CDR3 DNA reads TGCGCCAGCAGCCCCGGACAGGACTTCTCCTACGAGCAGTACTTC. It is translated as CASSPGQDFSYEQYF.

The chain recombines TRBV5-6 with TRBJ2-2; D might be TRBD1 (6 bases). This CDR3 is built from 16 residues. V lost 4 bases and J lost 5, with 18 bases in between. The germline V gene has CDR1 SGHDT and CDR2 YYEEEE. As DNA, the CDR3 is TGTGCCAGCAGCCCCCTATCTACCAGGGGAACCGGGGAGCTGTTTTTT. Protein: CASSPLSTRGTGELFF.